The T cell receptor beta chain described here comes from a study of beta chain features in type 1 diabetes. Germline-derived CDR1 and CDR2 are SGHRS and YFSETQ. V lost 3 bases, J lost 0 bases, and 7 bases stayed unmatched. The CDR3 has 17 amino acids. Expressed TCRB transcripts got sequenced, as all isolated RNA was reverse transcribed. Assay used: immunoSEQ multiplex PCR; TCRdb lists only in-frame clones, some missing. The sample shows 900,000 or so clones, roughly 15% of them seen only once. The chain is built from TRBV5-1 and TRBJ2-4; 9 nucleotides align to TRBD1. The sequenced material came from naive CD4+ T cells from blood. The clonotype originates from a woman under 30 in good health. The CDR3 DNA reads as TGCGCCAGCAGCTGGGGCTCGGGACAGGGAGCCAAAAACATTCAGTACTTC. This encodes CASSWGSGQGAKNIQYF.